Listed below are T cell receptor beta chains from one sample, sequenced in a study of T cells in Graves' hyperthyroidism and ophthalmopathy. TCRdb passed the multiplex PCR reads through MiXCR, listing each CDR3 protein once. Among about 210,000 distinct CDR3 sequences listed, 15% to 20% were seen once. Material: blood. Receptors originate from a man aged 50-60 years with Graves' hyperthyroidism. The conserved cysteine and the conserved F or W are not part of the CDR3 here. The order of the fields is CDR3 protein, V gene, J gene, CDR3 length.

CDR3: ASSLLAVTSTDTQY; V: TRBV7-9; J: TRBJ2-3; length: 14
CDR3: SAPDSTGNNSPLH; V: TRBV20-1; J: TRBJ1-6; length: 13
CDR3: ASRFGGESNEQF; V: TRBV11-2; J: TRBJ2-1; length: 12
CDR3: AWSPLPHRGMF; V: TRBV30; J: TRBJ2-1; length: 11
CDR3: ASSQGRERYEQY; V: TRBV4-2; J: TRBJ2-7; length: 12
CDR3: ASRGGGRVYEQY; V: TRBV28; J: TRBJ2-7; length: 12
CDR3: ASSLVPGTRDGQY; V: TRBV11-2; J: TRBJ2-7; length: 13
CDR3: SGMDSQNEKLF; V: TRBV29-1; J: TRBJ1-4; length: 11
CDR3: ASSLTATGELF; V: TRBV11-3; J: TRBJ2-2; length: 11
CDR3: ASSLRQGVEQF; V: TRBV7-3; J: TRBJ2-1; length: 11
CDR3: ASSSRTGGSGRSNNEQF; V: TRBV6-1; J: TRBJ2-1; length: 17
CDR3: ASSLRGSGTYNEQF; V: TRBV6-2/TRBV6-3; J: TRBJ2-1; length: 14
CDR3: ASSSPGSGVY; V: TRBV7-3; J: TRBJ1-3; length: 10
CDR3: ASSDMGQGIETQY; V: TRBV14; J: TRBJ2-5; length: 13
CDR3: ASSQDFRGTKNIQY; V: TRBV4-1; J: TRBJ2-4; length: 14
CDR3: ASSIVGRTGYGYT; V: TRBV19; J: TRBJ1-2; length: 13